This T cell receptor beta chain was obtained from a study of blood T cell repertoires in COVID-19. CDR3 length equals 17 residues. Unmatched junction bases numbered 16, after V lost 3 bases and J lost 11 bases. Germline V CDR1 and CDR2: LGHNA, YNFKEQ. In the authors' methods: Nucleated cell counts were estimated from reference gene primer amplification. Assay used: immunoSEQ multiplex PCR; TCRdb lists only in-frame clones, some missing. That table supplies the V and J calls and clone size; D and trimming were determined from the DNA. Counted here are fewer than 200,000 clones, around nine tenths occurring once; the ten biggest clones make up roughly 5.5%.

Input material: peripheral blood. This chain uses TRBV4-2 with TRBJ1-3; 10 bases agree with TRBD1. The sequence came from a man between 35 and 55 years old with active or convalescent COVID-19. The CDR3 spells CASSQDPRDRGLRAIYF. The CDR3, as DNA: TGTGCCAGCAGCCAGGACCCCCGAGACAGGGGGCTCAGGGCCATATATTTT.